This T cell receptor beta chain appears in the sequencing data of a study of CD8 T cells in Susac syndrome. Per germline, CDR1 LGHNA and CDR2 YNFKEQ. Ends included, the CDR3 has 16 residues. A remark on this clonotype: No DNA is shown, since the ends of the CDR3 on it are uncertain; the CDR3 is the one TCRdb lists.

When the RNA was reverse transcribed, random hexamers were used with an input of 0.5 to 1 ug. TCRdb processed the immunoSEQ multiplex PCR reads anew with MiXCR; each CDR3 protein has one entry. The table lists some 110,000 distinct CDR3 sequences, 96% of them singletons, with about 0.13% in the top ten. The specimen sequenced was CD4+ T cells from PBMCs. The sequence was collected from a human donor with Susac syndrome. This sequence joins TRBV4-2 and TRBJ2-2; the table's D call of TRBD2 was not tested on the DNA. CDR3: CASSQGSGGTPGSCFF.